This TCR beta chain appears in the sequencing data of a study of preoperative IRX-2 immunotherapy in early breast cancer. Libraries were prepared by immunoSEQ multiplex PCR; TCRdb keeps only in-frame clonotypes and omits some of them. The sample has approximately 11,000 clones; roughly 80% are singletons. The treatment here: preoperative locoregional IRX-2 cytokine immunotherapy. Patients received preoperative, locoregional IRX-2 cytokine immunotherapy in a phase Ib study. Germline assignment: CDR1 SGHNT and CDR2 YENEEA. Trimming took 2 bases from V and 4 from J, leaving 11 bases between them. This CDR3 is 14 amino acids long.

The chain couples TRBV11-3 to TRBJ1-1; no clear D gene. The sequencing used lymph node tissue, collected before IRX-2 immunotherapy. This sequence was found in a human donor with breast cancer. The CDR3 is CASSLRWATTEAFF. The DNA for the CDR3 is TGTGCCAGCAGCTTAAGGTGGGCAACCACTGAAGCTTTCTTT.